This TCR beta chain was recovered during a study of OX40 agonist ivuxolimab in advanced cancers. The germline gives CDR1 SGHRS, CDR2 YFSETQ. The V and J ends lost 0 bases and 2 bases, in that order; junction bases with no gene match: 1. The CDR3 runs to 16 residues. Profiling relied on immunoSEQ multiplex PCR, and the TCRdb table lists in-frame clones only, not all of them. The table lists 60,000 to 85,000 clones, 70% to 90% of them singletons. The sample consisted of CD4+ or CD8+ T cells sorted from blood, taken in a trial of the OX40 agonist ivuxolimab. This receptor was identified in an adult with an advanced solid tumor such as melanoma, head and neck, liver or kidney cancer. V and J are TRBV5-1 and TRBJ2-6; 8 bases map to TRBD1. The CDR3 DNA reads TGCGCCAGCAGCTTGGAGACAGGGGCTGGGGCCAACGTCCTGACTTTC. As protein: CASSLETGAGANVLTF.